This T cell receptor beta chain was recovered during a study of T-cell memory formation after mild COVID-19. Overall study results and limits: CD4+ contracting clones lay mainly in CM and EM, CD8+ ones in EMRA.

Comment on this clonotype: Its antigen is not known.

TCRdb independently ran MiXCR on the 5' RACE reads; one entry per CDR3 protein. The table lists fewer than 500,000 distinct CDR3 sequences, more than 20% of them singletons. This CDR3 contains 17 residues. CDR1 and CDR2 from the germline V gene are SGHRS and YFSETQ. Trimming pared 3 bases from V and 2 bases from J, leaving 17 bases between. This clonotype was obtained from an adult woman who had mild COVID-19 (a few samples of this study predate the infection). Cell type and time point are not known. The V call is TRBV5-1, the J call TRBJ2-2, with TRBD1 as a possible D gene (6 bases). Material for sequencing was PBMCs or a T cell subset sorted from them (not recorded which). The DNA of the CDR3 is TGCGCCAGCAGCTCCTCCTCGACAGGCCAAAACACCGGGGAGCTGTTTTTT. This sequence encodes CASSSSSTGQNTGELFF.